Included here is one T cell receptor (beta chain) sequence, with context. Its antigen is not identified. Unmatched junction bases numbered 5, after V lost 6 bases and J lost 0 bases. CDR3 length equals 15 residues. Germline V gene lookup returns CDR1 ENHRY and CDR2 SYGVKD. This record belongs to a study of cytomegalovirus exposure and HLA in healthy donors. The wider study: The roughly 100 million unique TCR beta sequences, from approximately 170 million T cells, were found by an earlier analysis. Early released data had around 89 million unique TCRs, all coming from HLA-typed donors.

PCR used 60 Vbeta primers and 13 Jbeta primers. TCRdb's table, derived via immunoSEQ multiplex PCR, lists solely in-frame clones and lacks some. This table holds around 100,000 clones, around 69% found once. Study-wide points: Certain sequence variants were highly shared and formed a cluster, and this cluster was likely a sequencing artifact. Immune exposure data for these donors was limited to CMV serostatus.

V usage is TRBV10-3 and J usage is TRBJ1-1, with 9 bases lining up with TRBD1. The TCR was taken from a young man in good health and CMV-seronegative. Source material: PBMCs. As DNA, the CDR3 is TGTGCCATCAGAATAGGACAGGGGATGAACACTGAAGCTTTCTTT. The encoded protein is CAIRIGQGMNTEAFF.